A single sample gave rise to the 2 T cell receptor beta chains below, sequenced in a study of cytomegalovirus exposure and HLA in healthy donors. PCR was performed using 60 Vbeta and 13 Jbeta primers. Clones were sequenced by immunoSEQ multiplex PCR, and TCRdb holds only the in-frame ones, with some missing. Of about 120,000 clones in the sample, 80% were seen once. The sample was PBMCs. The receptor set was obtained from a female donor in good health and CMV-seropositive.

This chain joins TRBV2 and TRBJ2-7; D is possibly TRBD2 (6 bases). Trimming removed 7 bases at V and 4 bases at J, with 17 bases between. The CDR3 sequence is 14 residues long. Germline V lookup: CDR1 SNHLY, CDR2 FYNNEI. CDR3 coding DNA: TGTGCCAGCAACGTAGAAGCCGGGGGATACGAGCAGTACTTC. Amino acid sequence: CASNVEAGGYEQYF.

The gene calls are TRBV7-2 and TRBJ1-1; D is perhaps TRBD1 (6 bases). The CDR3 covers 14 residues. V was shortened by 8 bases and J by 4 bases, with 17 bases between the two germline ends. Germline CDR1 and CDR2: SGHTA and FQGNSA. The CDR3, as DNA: TGTGCCAGCCGCCTAACAGGGTTGGGCACTGAAGCTTTCTTT. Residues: CASRLTGLGTEAFF.